The source of this T cell receptor beta chain is a study of shared clonotypes between healthy human individuals. Looking at the study overall: Donor composition was a couple of women and three men, aged 18 to 49.

The study, taken as a whole, reports: The study sampled only blood, and tissue repertoires likely differ.

A word on this clone: What it binds is unknown.

The input for sorted-subset replicate PCRs was roughly 180 ng DNA, around 30,000 T cell genomes. Sequencing used immunoSEQ multiplex PCR; TCRdb keeps in-frame clones, though not all of them. The repertoire holds about 610,000 clones, with 96% as singletons. Positive CCR7 selection of CD45RO-negative cells yielded the naive CD8 cells, and terminally differentiated effector memory CD45RA+ cells were excluded. The germline V gene encodes CDR1 SGHDT and CDR2 YYEEEE. The V and J ends lost 4 bases and 1 base respectively, with 22 bases between them. CDR3 length: 18 residues. The receptor was derived from a woman in her thirties in good health. This chain connects TRBV5-6 to TRBJ2-3, with TRBD2 as a possible D gene (6 bases). What was sequenced was naive CD8+ T cells sorted from blood. CDR3 bases: TGTGCCAGCAGCCGAGACGGGACTCCCGACCCCCGCACAGATACGCAGTATTTT. This codes for CASSRDGTPDPRTDTQYF.